Here is one T cell receptor (beta chain) with its context. The record originates from a study of blood T cell repertoires in COVID-19. At the level of the study: From the United States, Italy and Spain came samples of acute and convalescent COVID-19.

The participants were between roughly 18 and 100 years old and came from some 25 US areas. Using immunoSEQ multiplex PCR, the repertoire was profiled, and TCRdb retains in-frame clones only, with some absent. The sample includes 200,000 to 250,000 clones, around 86% seen only once; the top ten take roughly 3.4%. V gave up 2 bases and J gave up 2 bases, with 9 bases separating them. This CDR3 contains 14 residues. Germline CDR1 reads MNHNS; CDR2 reads SASEGT. The sequenced sample was PBMCs or T cells enriched from blood (not recorded which). This TCR was sampled from a woman between 35 and 50 years old with acute COVID-19. The rearrangement links TRBV6-1 to TRBJ1-2; D is unclear. The CDR3, as DNA: TGTGCCAGCAGTGAACAGGCGCCAAACTATGGCTACACCTTC. Translation gives CASSEQAPNYGYTF.